The rows below give T cell receptor beta chains drawn from one sample of a study of OX40 agonist ivuxolimab in advanced cancers. Clones were sequenced by immunoSEQ multiplex PCR, and TCRdb holds only the in-frame ones, with some missing. In the table there are under 100,000 clones, about 91% of which are singletons. The source was CD4+ or CD8+ T cells sorted from blood, collected in a trial of the OX40 agonist ivuxolimab. The origin of the receptors is an adult with an advanced solid tumor such as melanoma, head and neck, liver or kidney cancer. The CDR3 runs from the conserved cysteine through the conserved F or W. The D gene is left open where the match is weak. The size entry is marked missing in some rows and otherwise reads once, few, many or a size class.

NA,TRBV29-1,NA,TRBJ2-7,TGCAGCGTTGCGTCAGGGGCCTACGAGCAGTACTTC,CSVASGAYEQYF
NA,TRBV7-9,NA,TRBJ2-7,TGTGCCAGCAGCTTAGGCCCAGGTGTATTGTACTTC,CASSLGPGVLYF
NA,TRBV2,NA,TRBJ2-3,TGTGCCAGCAGAACCGATTTCACAGATACGCAGTATTTT,CASRTDFTDTQYF
TRBD1,TRBV5-4,NA,TRBJ1-1,TGTGCCAGCAGCCAGGGACAGGGGAGGAACACTGAAGCTTTCTTT,CASSQGQGRNTEAFF
TRBD2,TRBV7-2,NA,TRBJ2-1,TGTGCCAGCAGCCCCGGACTAGCGAACAATGAGCAGTTCTTC,CASSPGLANNEQFF
NA,TRBV7-9,once,TRBJ2-3,TGTGCCAGCAGCTTCGCAGGGTCGGATACGCAGTATTTT,CASSFAGSDTQYF
TRBD1,TRBV10-3,once,TRBJ1-3,TGTGCCACCCAGGCAGGGGGCGTTGGAAACACCATATATTTT,CATQAGGVGNTIYF
NA,TRBV6-6,NA,TRBJ2-3,TGTGCCAGCAGTTACCTGGGCACAGATACGCAGTATTTT,CASSYLGTDTQYF
TRBD1,TRBV29-1,NA,TRBJ2-1,TGCAGCGTTTCCAAACTCCGAACGGGGGGACAGGGCTATGGTGAGCAGTTCTTC,CSVSKLRTGGQGYGEQFF
TRBD1,TRBV6-1,NA,TRBJ2-7,TGTGCCAGCAGTCCCCGACAGGGGGCGGACGAGCAGTACTTC,CASSPRQGADEQYF
TRBD2,TRBV11-2,once,TRBJ2-7,TGTGCCAGCAGCCCCCGTCCGGGACTAGGTATATACGAGCAGTACTTC,CASSPRPGLGIYEQYF
NA,TRBV7-9,NA,TRBJ2-2,TGTGCCAGCAGCTTAGTGGGGGCAGGTACCGGGGAGCTGTTTTTT,CASSLVGAGTGELFF
NA,TRBV6-5,NA,TRBJ2-7,TGTGCCAGCAGTTACTCCTTGCTTGGAGCGTGGGAGCAGTACTTC,CASSYSLLGAWEQYF
NA,TRBV7-2,NA,TRBJ1-4,TGTGCCAGCAGCTTGGAGGGTAGGGGGTCGGGAAAACTGTTTTTT,CASSLEGRGSGKLFF
NA,TRBV2,NA,TRBJ1-5,TGTGCCAGCAGTGAACTCGGCAGGGGTAGCAATCAGCCCCAGCATTTT,CASSELGRGSNQPQHF
TRBD2,TRBV30,NA,TRBJ2-1,TGTGCCTGGAGTGTACTTGGACTAGCGAGTGAGCAGTTCTTC,CAWSVLGLASEQFF
NA,TRBV7-6,NA,TRBJ1-3,TGTGCCAGCAGCTTAGTTGGGGCAGGGAGCTCTTCTGGAAACACCATATATTTT,CASSLVGAGSSSGNTIYF
NA,TRBV28,NA,TRBJ1-2,TGTGCCAGCAGGAAACAGGGCTTTGTTGGCTATGGCTACACCTTC,CASRKQGFVGYGYTF
TRBD1,TRBV7-9,NA,TRBJ1-1,TGTGCCAGCAGCCTATCTGACAGGGCCGGTGAAGCTTTCTTT,CASSLSDRAGEAFF
TRBD1,TRBV28,NA,TRBJ2-3,TGTGCCAGCAGCTTGGGGACAGGGAATTCAGATACGCAGTATTTT,CASSLGTGNSDTQYF
NA,TRBV15,NA,TRBJ2-7,TGTGCCACCAGCAGACCGGGGACAAGCTCCTACGAGCAGTACTTC,CATSRPGTSSYEQYF
NA,TRBV2,NA,TRBJ2-7,TGTGCCAGCAGCTGGGCAGCAGGGGGGGAAACCTACGAGCAGTACTTC,CASSWAAGGETYEQYF
TRBD1,TRBV5-1,NA,TRBJ1-1,TGCGCCAGCAGCGCGGGACAGCTAAACACTGAAGCTTTCTTT,CASSAGQLNTEAFF
TRBD2,TRBV28,NA,TRBJ2-1,TGTGCCAGCAGTGGTGGCATAGCGGGAGGGGGCGGCAATGAGCAGTTCTTC,CASSGGIAGGGGNEQFF
NA,TRBV19,NA,TRBJ2-5,TGTGCCAGTAGCACCACAGGGAAGGAGACCCAGTACTTC,CASSTTGKETQYF
NA,TRBV5-4,NA,TRBJ2-2,TGTGCCGTCCGGACAGTCGATTCCGGGGAGCTGTTTTTT,CAVRTVDSGELFF
NA,TRBV7-6,few,TRBJ2-5,TGTGCCAGCAGCTTCCAAGAGACCCAGTACTTC,CASSFQETQYF
TRBD2,TRBV9,NA,TRBJ2-3,TGTGCCAGCAGCGTGTCACTAGCGGGAACTGCAGATACGCAGTATTTT,CASSVSLAGTADTQYF
TRBD2,TRBV7-9,NA,TRBJ2-1,TGTGCCAGCAGCGGTCACGGGAGGGGGTACAATGAGCAGTTCTTC,CASSGHGRGYNEQFF
TRBD1,TRBV4-3,NA,TRBJ1-2,TGCGCCAGCAGCCAAGTGGGACAGGGGGCCACTGGCTACACCTTC,CASSQVGQGATGYTF
NA,TRBV28,NA,TRBJ2-2,TGTGCCAGCAGTTTTGGGCAGGGAGGCTTTGGCGGGGAGCTGTTTTTT,CASSFGQGGFGGELFF
NA,TRBV19,NA,TRBJ2-1,TGTGCCAGTAGGAGTGGACCGGAGCAGTTCTTC,CASRSGPEQFF
NA,TRBV6-5,few,TRBJ1-2,TGTGCCAGCACTAACACAGGGTTCCATGGCTACACCTTC,CASTNTGFHGYTF
TRBD2,TRBV28,NA,TRBJ2-1,TGTGCCAGCAGCCCTGGACTAGGATGGGAGCAGTTCTTC,CASSPGLGWEQFF
TRBD2,TRBV4-3,NA,TRBJ2-1,TGCGCCAGCAGCCAAGATCGTCTCTTAGCGGGAGGGCCTATTTATGAGCAGTTCTTC,CASSQDRLLAGGPIYEQFF
TRBD1,TRBV18,NA,TRBJ2-7,TGTGCCAGCTCACCACCTGGACAGGGGGGATACGAGCAGTACTTC,CASSPPGQGGYEQYF
NA,TRBV11-3,NA,TRBJ2-7,TGTGCCAGCAGCGTGTCCGGGTCCTACGAGCAGTACTTC,CASSVSGSYEQYF
NA,TRBV10-3,NA,TRBJ2-1,TGTGCCATCAGTGGGGGGAGGACAGCAGAGCAGTTCTTC,CAISGGRTAEQFF
NA,TRBV19,NA,TRBJ1-5,TGTGCCAGTAGTATAGACAGGGGCCAGCCCCAGCATTTT,CASSIDRGQPQHF
NA,TRBV9,NA,TRBJ2-3,TGTGCCAGCAGCGTCCTCGGTACCTCAGATACGCAGTATTTT,CASSVLGTSDTQYF